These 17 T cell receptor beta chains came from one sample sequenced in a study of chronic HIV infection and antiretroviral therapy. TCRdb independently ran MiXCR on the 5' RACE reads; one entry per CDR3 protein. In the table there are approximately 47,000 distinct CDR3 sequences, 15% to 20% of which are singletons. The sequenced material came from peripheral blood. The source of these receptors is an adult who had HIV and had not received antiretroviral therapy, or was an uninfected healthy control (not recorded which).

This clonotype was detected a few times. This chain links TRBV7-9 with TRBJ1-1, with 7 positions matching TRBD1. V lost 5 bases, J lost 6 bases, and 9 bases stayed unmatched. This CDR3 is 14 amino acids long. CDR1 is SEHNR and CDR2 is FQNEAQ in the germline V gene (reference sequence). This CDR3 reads CASSRQGKGPEAFF. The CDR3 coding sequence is TGTGCCAGCAGCCGACAGGGAAAGGGGCCTGAAGCTTTCTTT.

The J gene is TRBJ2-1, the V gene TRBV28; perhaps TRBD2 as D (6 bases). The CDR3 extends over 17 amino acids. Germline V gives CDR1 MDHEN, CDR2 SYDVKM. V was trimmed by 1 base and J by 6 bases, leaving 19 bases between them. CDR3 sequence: CASSLSKVLASLNEQFF. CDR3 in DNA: TGTGCCAGCAGTTTATCGAAGGTCCTAGCGTCTCTCAATGAGCAGTTCTTC.

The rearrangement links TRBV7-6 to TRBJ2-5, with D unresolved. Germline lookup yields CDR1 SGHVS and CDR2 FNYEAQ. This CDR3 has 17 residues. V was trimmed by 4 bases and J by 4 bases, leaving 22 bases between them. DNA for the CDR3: TGTGCCAGCAGCTCCAACCACCTGCAGCTCGTCGTAGAGACCCAGTACTTC. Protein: CASSSNHLQLVVETQYF.

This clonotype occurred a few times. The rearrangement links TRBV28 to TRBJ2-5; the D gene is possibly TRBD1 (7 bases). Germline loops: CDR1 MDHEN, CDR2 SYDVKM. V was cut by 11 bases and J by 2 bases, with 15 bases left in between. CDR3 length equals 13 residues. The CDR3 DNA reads TGTGCCGGGCGCGGGACAGAACAAGAGACCCAGTACTTC. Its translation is CAGRGTEQETQYF.

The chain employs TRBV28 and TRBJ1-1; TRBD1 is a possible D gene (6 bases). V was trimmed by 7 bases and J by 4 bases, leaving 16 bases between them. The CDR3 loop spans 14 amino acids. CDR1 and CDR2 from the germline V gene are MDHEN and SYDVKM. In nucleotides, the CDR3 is TGTGCCAGCACCCGGACAGATCGCGGCACTGAAGCTTTCTTT. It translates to CASTRTDRGTEAFF. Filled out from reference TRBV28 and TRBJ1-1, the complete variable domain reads DVKVTQSSRYLVKRTGEKVFLECVQDMDHENMFWYRQDPGLGLRLIYFSYDVKMKEKGDIPEGYSVSREKKERFSLILESASTNQTSMYLCASTRTDRGTEAFFGQGTRLTVV.

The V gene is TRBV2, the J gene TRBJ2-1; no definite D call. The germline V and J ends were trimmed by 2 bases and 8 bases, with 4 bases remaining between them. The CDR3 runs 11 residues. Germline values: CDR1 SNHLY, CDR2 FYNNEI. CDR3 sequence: CASSERDEQFF. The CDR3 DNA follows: TGTGCCAGCAGTGAAAGGGATGAGCAGTTCTTC. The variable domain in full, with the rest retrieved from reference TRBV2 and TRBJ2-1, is EPEVTQTPSHQVTQMGQEVILRCVPISNHLYFYWYRQILGQKVEFLVSFYNNEISEKSEIFDDQFSVERPDGSNFTLKIRSTKLEDSAMYFCASSERDEQFFGPGTRLTVL.

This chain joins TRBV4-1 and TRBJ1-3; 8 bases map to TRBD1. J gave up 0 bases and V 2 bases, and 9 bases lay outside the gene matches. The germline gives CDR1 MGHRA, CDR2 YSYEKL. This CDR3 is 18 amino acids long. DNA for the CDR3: TGCGCCAGCAGCCAACGTTACGCAGGGGGCACCTCTGGAAACACCATATATTTT. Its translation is CASSQRYAGGTSGNTIYF.

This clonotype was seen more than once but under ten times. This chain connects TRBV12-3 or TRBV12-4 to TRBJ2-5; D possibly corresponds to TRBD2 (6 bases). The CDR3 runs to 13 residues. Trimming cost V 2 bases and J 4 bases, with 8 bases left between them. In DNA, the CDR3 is TGTGCCAGCAGTTTATCGGGGGTAGAGACCCAGTACTTC. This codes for CASSLSGVETQYF.

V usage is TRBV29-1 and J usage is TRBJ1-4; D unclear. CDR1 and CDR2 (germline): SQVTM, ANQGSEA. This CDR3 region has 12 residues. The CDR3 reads CGYSVLNEKLFF. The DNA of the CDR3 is TGCGGCTACAGCGTACTTAATGAAAAACTGTTTTTT.

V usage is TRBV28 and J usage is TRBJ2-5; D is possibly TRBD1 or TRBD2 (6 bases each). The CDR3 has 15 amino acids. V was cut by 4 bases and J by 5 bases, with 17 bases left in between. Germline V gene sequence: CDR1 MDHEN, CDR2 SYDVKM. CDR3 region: CASSSPWGAHETQYF. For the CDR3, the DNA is TGTGCCAGCAGTTCCCCGTGGGGGGCCCATGAGACCCAGTACTTC.

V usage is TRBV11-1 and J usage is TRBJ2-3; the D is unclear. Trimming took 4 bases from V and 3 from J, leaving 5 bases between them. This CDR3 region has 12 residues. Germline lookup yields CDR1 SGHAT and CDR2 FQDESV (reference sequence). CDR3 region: CASSYLTDTQYF. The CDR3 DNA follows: TGTGCCAGCAGCTATCTGACAGATACGCAGTATTTT.

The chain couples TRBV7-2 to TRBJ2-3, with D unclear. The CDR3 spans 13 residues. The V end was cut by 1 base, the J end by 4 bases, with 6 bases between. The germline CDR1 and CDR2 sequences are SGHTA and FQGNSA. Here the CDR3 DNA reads TGTGCCAGCAGCTTAGGCGCGCCAGATACGCAGTATTTT. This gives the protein CASSLGAPDTQYF.

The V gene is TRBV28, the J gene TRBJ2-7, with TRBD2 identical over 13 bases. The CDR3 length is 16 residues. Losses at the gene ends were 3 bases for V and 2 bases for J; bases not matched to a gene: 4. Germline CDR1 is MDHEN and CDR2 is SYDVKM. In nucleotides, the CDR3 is TGTGCCAGCAGTTTGCCTACTAGCGGGAGGGCCTACGAGCAGTACTTC. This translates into CASSLPTSGRAYEQYF.

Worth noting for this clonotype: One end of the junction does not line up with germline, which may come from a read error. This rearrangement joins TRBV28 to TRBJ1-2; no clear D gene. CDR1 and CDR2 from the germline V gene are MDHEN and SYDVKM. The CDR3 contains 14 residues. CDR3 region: CASSPPQSGYCYTF. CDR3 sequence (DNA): TGTGCCAGCAGCCCACCACAGTCCGGCTATTGCTACACCTTC.

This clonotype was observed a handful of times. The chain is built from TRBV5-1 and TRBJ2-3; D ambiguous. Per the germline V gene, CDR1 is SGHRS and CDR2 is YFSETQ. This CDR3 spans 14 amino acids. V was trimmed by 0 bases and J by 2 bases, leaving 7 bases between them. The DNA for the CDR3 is TGCGCCAGCAGCTTGGTCAGTGACACAGATACGCAGTATTTT. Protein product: CASSLVSDTDTQYF.

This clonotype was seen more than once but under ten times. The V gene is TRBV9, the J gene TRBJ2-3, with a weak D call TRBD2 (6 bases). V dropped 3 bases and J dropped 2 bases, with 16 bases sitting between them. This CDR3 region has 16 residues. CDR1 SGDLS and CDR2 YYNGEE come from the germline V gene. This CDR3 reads CASSEGLVSNTDTQYF. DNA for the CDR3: TGTGCCAGCAGCGAGGGACTTGTGTCGAACACAGATACGCAGTATTTT.

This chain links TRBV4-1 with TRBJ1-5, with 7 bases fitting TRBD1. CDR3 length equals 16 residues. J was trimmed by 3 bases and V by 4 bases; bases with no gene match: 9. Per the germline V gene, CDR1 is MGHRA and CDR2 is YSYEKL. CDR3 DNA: TGCGCCAGCAGCCCAACGACAGGGACCCACAATCAGCCCCAGCATTTT. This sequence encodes CASSPTTGTHNQPQHF.